Each of the 28 T cell receptor beta chains below was sequenced from the same sample in a study of T-cell reconstitution after alpha-beta-depleted transplantation in children. Unique molecular identifiers featured in how the TCRbeta library was prepared. TCRdb re-derived calls from the PCR reads in MiXCR, one entry per CDR3 protein. Of 500,000 to 600,000 distinct CDR3 sequences in the sample, approximately 16% were seen once. Source: PBMCs from the stem cell graft donor, taken from the stem cell graft. The receptors here all came from a human donor who donated a stem cell graft to a child with acute lymphoblastic leukemia.

The chain uses TRBV5-1 and TRBJ1-5, with D unresolved. Germline lookup yields CDR1 SGHRS and CDR2 YFSETQ. Trimming shortened V by 4 bases and J by 9 bases, and 17 bases separated the two germline ends. The CDR3 runs 14 residues. In nucleotides, the CDR3 is TGCGCCAGCAGCCTTGACCCCGGGCGGTCGCCCCAGCATTTT. It specifies CASSLDPGRSPQHF.

This clonotype has more than one count but fewer than ten. The V call is TRBV5-1, the J call TRBJ1-4; 10 bases align to TRBD1. The CDR3 runs 16 residues. The V and J ends lost 5 bases and 6 bases, in that order; junction bases with no gene match: 10. Germline lookup yields CDR1 SGHRS and CDR2 YFSETQ. Written as DNA, the CDR3 is TGCGCCAGCAGTGGATATTTGACAGGGGGCGATGAAAAACTGTTTTTT. Translation gives CASSGYLTGGDEKLFF.

The V call is TRBV6-5, the J call TRBJ2-7; 8 bases align to TRBD2. Germline V CDR1 and CDR2: MNHEY, SVGAGI. The CDR3 has 16 residues. V was pared by 0 bases and J by 5 bases, with 9 bases of the junction left unmatched. CDR3 protein: CASSYSRLAGFHEQYF. Here the CDR3 DNA reads TGTGCCAGCAGTTACTCGCGGCTAGCGGGCTTCCACGAGCAGTACTTC.

This clonotype appeared a few times. The rearrangement uses TRBV20-1 and TRBJ2-7; maybe TRBD2 (6 bases). The CDR3 spans 15 residues. V was clipped by 0 bases and J by 0 bases, with 12 bases between them. Germline V gives CDR1 DFQATT, CDR2 SNEGSKA (reference sequence). The CDR3 sequence is CSARDPGDYSYEQYF. The DNA of the CDR3 is TGCAGTGCTAGAGATCCGGGAGACTACTCCTACGAGCAGTACTTC.

This clonotype was picked up a small number of times. The chain combines TRBV20-1 with TRBJ1-2; no reliable D call. This CDR3 has 13 amino acids. Germline CDR1 is DFQATT and CDR2 is SNEGSKA (reference sequence). Deletions cut 2 bases from V and 6 bases from J, with 13 bases between. The CDR3 is CSARKLGGDGYTF. The CDR3, as DNA: TGCAGTGCTAGAAAGTTGGGAGGAGATGGCTACACCTTC.

V usage is TRBV12-3 or TRBV12-4 and J usage is TRBJ2-5; D gene ambiguous. With 1 base removed from V and 2 bases from J, the gap between germline ends came to 8 bases. The CDR3 totals 14 residues. CDR3 nucleotides: TGTGCCAGCAGTTTAGAGGTAGAACAAGAGACCCAGTACTTC. It encodes CASSLEVEQETQYF.

The rearrangement links TRBV5-1 to TRBJ2-1, with 10 positions matching TRBD2. V trimming: 2 bases; J trimming: 4 bases; junction bases outside the gene matches: 12. Germline V lookup: CDR1 SGHRS, CDR2 YFSETQ. CDR3 length: 18 residues. In DNA form, the CDR3 reads TGCGCCAGCAGCTTACTAGCGGGATCGAGGGGACGATACAATGAGCAGTTCTTC. Translating gives CASSLLAGSRGRYNEQFF.

The rearrangement joins TRBV18 to TRBJ2-4; 8 bases fit TRBD1. The trim removed 4 bases at V and 8 bases at J, leaving 7 bases unmatched. Germline assignment: CDR1 KGHSH and CDR2 LQKENI. The CDR3 extends over 14 amino acids. As DNA, the CDR3 is TGTGCCAGCTCACGGGAGGACAGGGTAGACATTCAGTACTTC. This gives the protein CASSREDRVDIQYF.

This chain links TRBV5-1 with TRBJ2-3; 10 positions agree with TRBD2. The CDR3 loop spans 17 amino acids. Germline V gene lookup returns CDR1 SGHRS and CDR2 YFSETQ. J gave up 0 bases and V 0 bases, and 4 bases lay outside the gene matches. The CDR3 DNA reads as TGCGCCAGCAGCTTGGTGACTAGCGGGCTGAGCACAGATACGCAGTATTTT. This encodes CASSLVTSGLSTDTQYF.

This chain uses TRBV5-1 with TRBJ2-3; 7 bases line up with TRBD1. V gave up 2 bases and J gave up 3 bases; unmatched junction bases: 3. Germline lookup yields CDR1 SGHRS and CDR2 YFSETQ. The length of the CDR3 is 14 residues. This CDR3 is CASSFGTETDTQYF. The DNA for the CDR3 is TGCGCCAGCAGCTTCGGGACAGAAACAGATACGCAGTATTTT.

The DNA for the CDR3 is TGTGCCAGCAGCGCCAATCAGGGTTTCGGGCAGTACTTC. Translating it yields CASSANQGFGQYF. The chain has TRBV9 and TRBJ2-7; D is perhaps TRBD1 (5 bases). This CDR3 has 13 residues. Germline V gene data show CDR1 as SGDLS and CDR2 as YYNGEE. The V end was cut by 3 bases, the J end by 9 bases, with 16 bases between.

This clonotype was detected only a few times. The chain links TRBV13 to TRBJ2-1, with 7 bases identical to TRBD2. The ends lost 1 base at V and 3 bases at J; junction bases unmatched: 6. This CDR3 has 16 amino acids. Germline lookup yields CDR1 PRHDT and CDR2 FYEKMQ (reference sequence). The CDR3 protein is CASSLAGGSVYNEQFF. The CDR3 nucleotides are TGTGCCAGCAGCTTAGCGGGCGGGAGCGTCTACAATGAGCAGTTCTTC.

DNA for the CDR3: TGCAGCGCCGCCGGGACAGGGGTGGGCGAGCAGTACTTC. Translation gives CSAAGTGVGEQYF. The chain combines TRBV29-1 with TRBJ2-7; TRBD1 matches at 10 bases. The length of the CDR3 is 13 residues. V lost 7 bases, J lost 6 bases, and 9 bases stayed unmatched. Germline values: CDR1 SQVTM, CDR2 ANQGSEA.

The chain is built from TRBV5-6 and TRBJ2-5; TRBD2 agrees at 10 bases. In germline, CDR1 is SGHDT, CDR2 YYEEEE. Trimming took 3 bases from V and 2 from J; bases not matched to a gene: 7. The length of the CDR3 is 16 residues. CDR3 nucleotide sequence: TGTGCCAGCAGCTCCAGGACTAGCGGCTATCAAGAGACCCAGTACTTC. As protein: CASSSRTSGYQETQYF.

This clonotype was counted a few times. The chain has TRBV2 and TRBJ2-1; 7 positions match TRBD1. This CDR3 is built from 12 residues. Trimming removed 6 bases from V and 12 bases from J; junction bases left unmatched: 8. Looked up from germline, CDR1 is SNHLY and CDR2 is FYNNEI. CDR3 DNA sequence: TGTGCCAGCAGAACCCAAGACAGGGTGCAGTTCTTC. Protein: CASRTQDRVQFF.

The chain couples TRBV29-1 to TRBJ2-7; 7 bases fit TRBD2. CDR3 length: 13 amino acids. From germline, CDR1 is SQVTM and CDR2 ANQGSEA. The V segment lost 6 bases and the J segment 0 bases; nucleotides outside the gene matches: 5. CDR3 region: CSVRSGNSYEQYF. The CDR3 DNA reads TGCAGCGTGAGGAGCGGGAACTCCTACGAGCAGTACTTC.

This sequence joins TRBV20-1 and TRBJ1-5, with no clear D. There are 16 residues in the CDR3. The ends were cut back, 2 bases at V and 1 base at J, with 15 bases in the middle. Per germline, CDR1 DFQATT and CDR2 SNEGSKA (reference sequence). CDR3 nucleotides: TGCAGTGCTAGAAAAGAGGGAATATCGAGCAATCAGCCCCAGCATTTT. As protein: CSARKEGISSNQPQHF.

This clonotype was recorded a few times. The CDR3 bases are TGTGCCAGCAGTCCCTCTCTCGTACACGAGCAGTACTTC. Translation gives CASSPSLVHEQYF. This chain links TRBV27 with TRBJ2-7, with D unresolved. Germline CDR1 is MNHEY and CDR2 is SMNVEV (reference sequence). Trimming pared 5 bases from V and 5 bases from J, leaving 13 bases between. The CDR3 runs 13 residues.

CDR3 protein: CASSRWYRGGAYNEQFF. The CDR3 nucleotides read TGTGCCAGCAGTCGTTGGTACAGGGGGGGGGCCTACAATGAGCAGTTCTTC. The chain links TRBV6-1 to TRBJ2-1, with D possibly TRBD1 on 8 matching bases. Per germline, CDR1 MNHNS and CDR2 SASEGT. CDR3 length: 17 residues. V was clipped by 5 bases and J by 2 bases, with 19 bases between them.

This clonotype was counted a few times. The rearrangement links TRBV27 to TRBJ1-5; TRBD1 might be the D (6 bases). Trimming shortened V by 6 bases and J by 4 bases, and 19 bases separated the two germline ends. This CDR3 is built from 16 residues. In germline, CDR1 is MNHEY, CDR2 SMNVEV (reference sequence). CDR3 sequence: CASSRSWTELNQPQHF. The DNA for the CDR3 is TGTGCCAGCAGCCGCTCCTGGACAGAGTTAAATCAGCCCCAGCATTTT.

The rearrangement links TRBV6-5 to TRBJ2-5; no firm D call. Trimming stripped 0 bases from V and 4 bases from J, with 9 bases between. The length of the CDR3 is 14 residues. CDR1 MNHEY and CDR2 SVGAGI come from the germline V gene. In DNA form, the CDR3 reads TGTGCCAGCAGTTACTCGACTGGCAGAGAGACCCAGTACTTC. Amino acid sequence: CASSYSTGRETQYF.

A word on this clonotype: At one end, the junction sequence differs from germline, possibly due to a read error. This chain connects TRBV11-3 to TRBJ2-3; D is perhaps TRBD1 or TRBD2 (6 bases each). The germline CDR1 and CDR2 sequences are SGHNT and YENEEA. The CDR3 runs to 16 residues. CDR3 nucleotides: TGTGCCAGCAGCCTCGGGGGCGTTCTCGGCGCAGATACGCAGTATTTC. This translates into CASSLGGVLGADTQYF.

This clonotype came up a few times. This sequence joins TRBV12-3 or TRBV12-4 and TRBJ2-2; 11 nucleotides agree with TRBD1. After removal of 6 bases from V and 9 bases from J, the junction contained 6 bases not matched to a gene. This CDR3 spans 14 amino acids. Written as DNA, the CDR3 is TGTGCCAGCAGCCCGAGGACAGGGGGCCGGGAGCTGTTTTTT. As protein: CASSPRTGGRELFF.

The rearrangement uses TRBV6-5 and TRBJ2-1, with D uncertain. Germline CDR1 is MNHEY and CDR2 is SVGAGI. The V end was cut by 2 bases, the J end by 6 bases, with 17 bases between. The CDR3 consists of 16 residues. As DNA, the CDR3 is TGTGCCAGCAGTTACAGAGGAGTACCGCCCTCCAATGAGCAGTTCTTC. As protein: CASSYRGVPPSNEQFF.

This clonotype was detected only a few times. The V call is TRBV5-1, the J call TRBJ2-5; TRBD2 matches 9 bases. Germline V CDR1 and CDR2: SGHRS, YFSETQ. Trimming took 0 bases from V and 3 from J; bases not matched to a gene: 6. CDR3 length: 16 residues. Here the CDR3 DNA reads TGCGCCAGCAGCTTGGATTTTTTAGCGGGAGAAGAGACCCAGTACTTC. It specifies CASSLDFLAGEETQYF.

Comment on this clonotype: A read error may explain this, as a much larger clone is one base away. V and J are TRBV5-1 and TRBJ1-1, with D unclear. CDR1 and CDR2 (germline): SGHRS, YFSETQ. The CDR3 sequence is 14 residues long. The V end lost 1 base, the J end lost 0 bases, and 7 bases lay between the germline ends. DNA of the CDR3: TGCGCCAGCAGCTTGACAGAGCTGAACACTGAAGCTTTCTTT. Translation gives CASSLTELNTEAFF. Complete variable domain (other parts from reference TRBV5-1 and TRBJ1-1): KAGVTQTPRYLIKTRGQQVTLSCSPISGHRSVSWYQQTPGQGLQFLFEYFSETQRNKGNFPGRFSGRQFSNSRSEMNVSTLELGDSALYLCASSLTELNTEAFFGQGTRLTVV.

The chain has TRBV20-1 and TRBJ2-1; 7 nucleotides match TRBD2. CDR3 size: 12 residues. Unmatched junction bases numbered 6, after V lost 6 bases and J lost 7 bases. Per germline, CDR1 DFQATT and CDR2 SNEGSKA (reference sequence). DNA of the CDR3: TGCAGTGCGGCCGGGACTACTAATGAGCAGTTCTTC. Its translation is CSAAGTTNEQFF.

The chain carries TRBV25-1 and TRBJ1-6, with 8 bases identical to TRBD1. The CDR3 totals 13 residues. V shed 6 bases, J shed 10 bases, and the junction held 5 bases outside the gene matches. Germline-derived CDR1 and CDR2 are MGHDK and SYGVNS. CDR3 sequence (DNA): TGTGCCAGCAGAGGACAGGGAGAGTCACCCCTCCACTTT. This gives the protein CASRGQGESPLHF.